The 2 T cell receptor beta chains below were found in one sample sequenced in a study of blood T cell repertoires in COVID-19. The repertoire was sequenced with immunoSEQ multiplex PCR; TCRdb's copy has only in-frame clones and lacks some. The sample shows about 180,000 clones, about 89% of them seen only once. Input material: peripheral blood. The receptors originated from a man in his late teens or twenties who had recovered from COVID-19.

This chain connects TRBV28 to TRBJ2-7, with a tentative D call TRBD2 (5 bases). V was clipped by 3 bases and J by 2 bases, with 8 bases between them. Germline assignment: CDR1 MDHEN and CDR2 SYDVKM. The CDR3 sequence is 13 residues long. CDR3 nucleotide sequence: TGTGCCAGCAGTTTGGTCGGGGCCTACGAGCAGTACTTC. This encodes CASSLVGAYEQYF.

The sample holds many counts of this clone. The chain combines TRBV30 with TRBJ1-1; 7 bases are a match to TRBD1. Germline CDR1 reads GTSNPN; CDR2 reads SVGIG (reference sequence). This CDR3 is 15 amino acids long. V lost 3 bases, J lost 1 base, and 8 bases stayed unmatched. The chain's CDR3 is CAWRRGLTGNTEAFF. DNA for the CDR3: TGTGCCTGGAGAAGGGGGCTGACGGGGAACACTGAAGCTTTCTTT.